This TCR beta chain was sequenced during a study of T-cell reconstitution after alpha-beta-depleted transplantation in children. General study findings and limits: Expanded clones from the graft, numbering several hundred, reportedly supplied alpha-beta T cells about two months after transplant. T-cell counts and diversity at one year post-transplant came mainly from newly produced T cells. Elevated TCRbeta diversity at day 60 was traced, in some patients, to surviving recipient T cells and thymic progenitors.

Unique molecular identifiers were incorporated during preparation of the TCRbeta library. TCRdb recomputed calls from the PCR reads with MiXCR, one row per CDR3 protein. Of 540,000 or so distinct CDR3 sequences listed, 20% to 25% are singletons. The V end was cut by 0 bases, the J end by 4 bases, with 7 bases between. The CDR3 is 13 amino acids. Germline V gene data show CDR1 as SGHRS and CDR2 as YFSETQ. In this sample, this clonotype turned up many times. Its matching antigen is unknown. The source material was PBMCs, mostly from graft donor cells, sampled 360 days after TCRalphabeta/CD19-depleted stem cell transplant. This receptor was taken from a boy in the first two years of life who had a stem cell transplant for acute myeloid leukemia, so the T cells may come from the graft donor. This sequence joins TRBV5-1 and TRBJ1-2; D unresolved. The CDR3: CASSLDNTYGYTF. CDR3 bases: TGCGCCAGCAGCTTGGACAATACCTATGGCTACACCTTC.